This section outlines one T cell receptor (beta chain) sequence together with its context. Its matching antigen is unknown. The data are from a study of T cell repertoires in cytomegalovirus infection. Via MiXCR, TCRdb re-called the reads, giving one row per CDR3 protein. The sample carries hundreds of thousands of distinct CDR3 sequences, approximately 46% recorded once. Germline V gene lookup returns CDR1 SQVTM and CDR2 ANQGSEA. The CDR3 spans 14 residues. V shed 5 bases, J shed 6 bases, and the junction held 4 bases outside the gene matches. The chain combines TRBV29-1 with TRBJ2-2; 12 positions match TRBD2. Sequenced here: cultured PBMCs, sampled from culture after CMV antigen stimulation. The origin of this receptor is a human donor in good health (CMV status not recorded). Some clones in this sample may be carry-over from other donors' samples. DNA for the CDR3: TGCAGCGTTCCTAGCGGGGGGGCTGCCGGGGAGCTGTTTTTT. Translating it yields CSVPSGGAAGELFF.